This is a list of T cell receptor beta chains from one sample in a study of blood T cell repertoires in COVID-19. Sequencing was performed with immunoSEQ multiplex PCR; in TCRdb, only in-frame clones are kept and a portion is missing. The sample has around 210,000 clones, about 80% seen once. Material: peripheral blood. The receptors shown here come from an elderly woman with COVID-19, enrolled during active disease. Each CDR3 is given with its conserved first and last residue. The D gene is left open where the match is weak. Size tells how often a clone was seen (once, few, many) or the class of an expanded clone, and some rows leave it out.

D gene	J gene	clone size	V gene	CDR3 protein	CDR3 DNA
-	TRBJ1-2	-	TRBV9	CASSARQGFGYTF	TGTGCCAGCAGCGCCCGGCAGGGGTTTGGCTACACCTTC
-	TRBJ1-4	-	TRBV18	CASSPIQGDNEKLFF	TGTGCCAGCTCACCAATCCAGGGTGATAATGAAAAACTGTTTTTT
TRBD2	TRBJ2-2	once	TRBV7-7	CASSSGLAVGGGELFF	TGTGCTAGCAGCTCGGGACTAGCGGTCGGAGGTGGGGAGCTGTTTTTT
-	TRBJ2-7	few	TRBV15	CATSRSNYEQYF	TGTGCCACCAGCAGATCTAACTACGAGCAGTACTTC
TRBD1	TRBJ1-4	-	TRBV4-2	CASSQDLRQGGEKLFF	TGTGCCAGCAGCCAAGATCTTAGACAGGGCGGCGAAAAACTGTTTTTT
-	TRBJ2-2	few	TRBV27	CASSSLAGLNTGELFF	TGTGCCAGCAGTTCACTGGCGGGGTTGAACACCGGGGAGCTGTTTTTT
-	TRBJ1-5	-	TRBV6-1	CASSEEVGYGGQRQPQHF	TGTGCCAGCAGTGAAGAGGTCGGATACGGGGGGCAAAGGCAGCCCCAGCATTTT
-	TRBJ2-3	-	TRBV7-8	CASSLTSDTSTDTQYF	TGTGCCAGCAGCTTAACGTCGGACACTAGCACAGATACGCAGTATTTT
-	TRBJ2-1	-	TRBV3-1/TRBV3-2	CASSQRAGEQFF	TGTGCCAGCAGCCAACGAGCGGGTGAGCAGTTCTTC
-	TRBJ1-6	-	TRBV11-2	CASSYEAGGGSPLHF	TGTGCCAGCAGTTACGAGGCGGGGGGAGGATCACCCCTCCACTTT
-	TRBJ1-1	-	TRBV3-1/TRBV3-2	CASSQDGGLPNTEAFF	TGTGCCAGCAGCCAAGATGGGGGCCTCCCGAACACTGAAGCTTTCTTT
TRBD2	TRBJ2-5	-	TRBV5-1	CASSLGSSGGETQYF	TGCGCCAGCAGCTTGGGGTCTAGCGGGGGAGAGACCCAGTACTTC
-	TRBJ2-3	-	TRBV3-1/TRBV3-2	CASSLGADTQYF	TGTGCCAGCAGCCTAGGAGCGGATACGCAGTATTTT
TRBD1	TRBJ1-1	-	TRBV10-3	CASAGGTVDEAFF	TGTGCCAGCGCCGGCGGGACAGTTGATGAAGCTTTCTTT
-	TRBJ2-2	-	TRBV7-6	CASSLADRQNTGELFF	TGTGCCAGCAGCTTAGCCGACAGACAGAACACCGGGGAGCTGTTTTTT
TRBD1	TRBJ1-6	-	TRBV3-1/TRBV3-2	CASSQPSGTGASPLHF	TGTGCCAGCAGCCAACCCTCCGGGACAGGCGCTTCACCCCTCCACTTT
TRBD1	TRBJ1-1	-	TRBV9	CASSLKPTGGAEAFF	TGTGCCAGCTCTCTCAAACCAACAGGGGGCGCTGAAGCTTTCTTT
TRBD1	TRBJ1-4	-	TRBV2	CASSGTGNEKLFF	TGTGCCAGCAGTGGGACAGGGAACGAAAAACTGTTTTTT
TRBD1	TRBJ2-7	-	TRBV6-5	CAGQVPSSYEQYF	TGTGCCGGACAGGTTCCGAGCTCCTACGAGCAGTACTTC
TRBD1	TRBJ2-5	-	TRBV11-3	CASSLGTGGRETQYF	TGTGCCAGCAGCTTAGGGACAGGGGGCCGAGAGACCCAGTACTTC
-	TRBJ2-3	few	TRBV3-1/TRBV3-2	CASSQDGRRGGVSTDTQYF	TGTGCCAGCAGCCAAGATGGGAGGAGGGGGGGCGTTTCCACAGATACGCAGTATTTT
TRBD2	TRBJ2-7	few	TRBV2	CASSSSGRSYEQYF	TGTGCCAGCAGTTCTAGCGGGAGGTCCTACGAGCAGTACTTC
-	TRBJ1-2	-	TRBV6-5	CASSYDPRSIYGYTF	TGTGCCAGCAGTTACGACCCGAGGTCAATTTATGGCTACACCTTC
TRBD1	TRBJ1-5	-	TRBV19	CASSLGVDRGSIQPQHF	TGTGCCAGTAGTCTAGGCGTGGACAGGGGTTCTATTCAGCCCCAGCATTTT
-	TRBJ1-5	few	TRBV4-1	CASSQDLSQPQHF	TGCGCCAGCAGCCAAGATCTGAGCCAGCCCCAGCATTTT
TRBD1	TRBJ1-3	few	TRBV5-1	CASSLGTGAGNTIYF	TGCGCCAGCAGCCTAGGGACAGGGGCCGGAAACACCATATATTTT
TRBD1	TRBJ1-2	-	TRBV10-1	CASWSQDRVKVGYGYTF	TGCGCCAGCTGGAGCCAGGACAGGGTAAAGGTGGGCTATGGCTACACCTTC
-	TRBJ1-2	-	TRBV5-5	CASSLAGQTGYGYTF	TGTGCCAGCAGCTTGGCTGGACAGACTGGCTATGGCTACACCTTC
-	TRBJ2-3	-	TRBV11-2	CASSFVRDTQYF	TGTGCCAGCAGCTTTGTGCGGGATACGCAGTATTTT
TRBD1	TRBJ2-3	-	TRBV6-5	CASSSPGQGLYF	TGTGCCAGCAGTTCCCCGGGACAGGGCCTGTATTTT
-	TRBJ2-2	-	TRBV5-6	CASSFTEDGELFF	TGTGCCAGCAGCTTCACGGAGGACGGGGAGCTGTTTTTT
-	TRBJ1-3	-	TRBV7-2	CASSLAGGGSSGNTIYF	TGTGCCAGCAGCTTAGCAGGCGGGGGGAGCTCTGGAAACACCATATATTTT
-	TRBJ2-1	once	TRBV3-1/TRBV3-2	CASSQLGGQFF	TGTGCCAGCAGCCAACTCGGGGGGCAGTTCTTC
-	TRBJ1-2	few	TRBV5-1	CASSLDGAQGQGYTF	TGCGCCAGCAGCTTGGATGGGGCTCAGGGGCAGGGCTACACCTTC
-	TRBJ2-7	once	TRBV3-1/TRBV3-2	CASCGETYEQYF	TGTGCCAGCTGCGGGGAGACCTACGAGCAGTACTTC
TRBD1	TRBJ1-6	-	TRBV7-9	CASSWTGTRRDSPLHF	TGTGCCAGCAGCTGGACAGGGACACGAAGGGATTCACCCCTCCACTTT
TRBD1	TRBJ1-2	-	TRBV7-9	CASSLTPGKGQPGSGYTF	TGTGCCAGCAGCCTCACCCCTGGGAAGGGACAGCCGGGGTCTGGCTACACCTTC
TRBD1	TRBJ1-1	-	TRBV5-1	CASSRGTGGMNTEAFF	TGCGCCAGCAGCCGTGGGACAGGGGGGATGAACACTGAAGCTTTCTTT
TRBD1	TRBJ2-1	-	TRBV5-1	CASSRPGTGLEGEQFF	TGCGCCAGCAGCCGACCCGGGACAGGGCTAGAGGGAGAGCAGTTCTTC
-	TRBJ2-2	few	TRBV4-1	CAGRQETNTGELFF	TGCGCCGGAAGACAGGAAACGAACACCGGGGAGCTGTTTTTT
-	TRBJ1-5	-	TRBV11-2	CASSLEGGVQPQHF	TGTGCCAGCAGCTTGGAGGGAGGGGTGCAGCCCCAGCATTTT
-	TRBJ1-5	once	TRBV28	CASSYLVTGHPKHF	TGTGCCAGCAGCTACCTCGTAACAGGGCACCCCAAGCATTTT
-	TRBJ1-3	-	TRBV9	CASSEGGDGNTIYF	TGTGCCAGCAGCGAAGGGGGAGATGGAAACACCATATATTTT
-	TRBJ1-6	few	TRBV9	CASSVEPRGSSYNSPLHF	TGTGCCAGCAGCGTAGAACCTAGGGGAAGCTCCTATAATTCACCCCTCCACTTT
TRBD1	TRBJ1-5	-	TRBV6-5	CASGTGFNQPQHF	TGTGCCAGCGGGACAGGGTTTAATCAGCCCCAGCATTTT
TRBD2	TRBJ2-7	few	TRBV12-3/TRBV12-4	CASSSSGEYEQYF	TGTGCCAGCAGTTCTAGCGGGGAATACGAGCAGTACTTC
TRBD2	TRBJ2-3	-	TRBV5-1	CASSTSGDPTDTQYF	TGCGCCAGTTCTACTAGCGGGGATCCTACAGATACGCAGTATTTT
-	TRBJ2-3	-	TRBV5-4	CASSPYGAGRSTDTQYF	TGTGCCAGCAGCCCCTATGGGGCGGGAAGGAGCACAGATACGCAGTATTTT